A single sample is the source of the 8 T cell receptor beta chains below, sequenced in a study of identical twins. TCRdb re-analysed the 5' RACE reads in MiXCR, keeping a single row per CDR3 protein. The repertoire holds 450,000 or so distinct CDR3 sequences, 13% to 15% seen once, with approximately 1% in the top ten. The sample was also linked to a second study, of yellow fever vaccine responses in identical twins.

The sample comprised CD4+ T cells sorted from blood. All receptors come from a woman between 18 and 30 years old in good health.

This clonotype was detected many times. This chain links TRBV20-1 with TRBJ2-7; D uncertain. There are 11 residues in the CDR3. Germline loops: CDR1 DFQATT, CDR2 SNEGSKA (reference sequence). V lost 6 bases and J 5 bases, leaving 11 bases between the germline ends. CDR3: CSARGENEQYF. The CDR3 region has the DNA TGCAGTGCGCGTGGGGAAAACGAGCAGTACTTC.

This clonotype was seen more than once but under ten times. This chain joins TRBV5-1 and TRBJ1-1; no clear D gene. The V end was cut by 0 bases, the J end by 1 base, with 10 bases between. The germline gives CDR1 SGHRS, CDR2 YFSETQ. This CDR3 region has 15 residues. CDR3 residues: CASSLANRANTEAFF. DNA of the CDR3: TGCGCCAGCAGCTTGGCCAACAGAGCGAACACTGAAGCTTTCTTT.

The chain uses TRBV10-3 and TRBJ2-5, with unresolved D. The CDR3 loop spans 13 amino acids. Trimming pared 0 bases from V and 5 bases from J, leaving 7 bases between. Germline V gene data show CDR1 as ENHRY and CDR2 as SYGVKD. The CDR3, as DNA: TGTGCCATCAGTGAGTCCAAAGTGGAGACCCAGTACTTC. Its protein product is CAISESKVETQYF.

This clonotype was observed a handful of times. CDR3 residues: CASSLPTGAGAEAFF. CDR3 DNA: TGTGCCAGCAGCTTACCGACAGGGGCCGGCGCTGAAGCTTTCTTT. The rearrangement links TRBV7-8 to TRBJ1-1; the match to TRBD1 covers 8 bases. The CDR3 is 15 residues long. With V trimmed by 2 bases and J by 6 bases, 8 bases remained unmatched. Germline CDR1 and CDR2: SGHVS and FQNEAQ.

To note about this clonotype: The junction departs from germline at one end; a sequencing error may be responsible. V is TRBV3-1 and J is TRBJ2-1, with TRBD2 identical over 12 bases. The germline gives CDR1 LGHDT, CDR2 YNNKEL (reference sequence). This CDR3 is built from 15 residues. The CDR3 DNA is TGTGCCACCAGCGCTTGGACTAGCGGGATAAATGAGCAGTTCTTC. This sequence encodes CATSAWTSGINEQFF.

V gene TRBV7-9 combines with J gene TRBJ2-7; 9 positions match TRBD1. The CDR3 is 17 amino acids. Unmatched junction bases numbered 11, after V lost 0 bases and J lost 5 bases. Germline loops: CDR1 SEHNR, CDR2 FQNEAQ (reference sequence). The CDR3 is CASSLAAGGQGRNEQYF. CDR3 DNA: TGTGCCAGCAGCTTAGCTGCAGGGGGACAGGGTAGGAACGAGCAGTACTTC. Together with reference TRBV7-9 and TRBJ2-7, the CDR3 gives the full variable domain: DTGVSQNPRHKITKRGQNVTFRCDPISEHNRLYWYRQTLGQGPEFLTYFQNEAQLEKSRLLSDRFSAERPKGSFSTLEIQRTEQGDSAMYLCASSLAAGGQGRNEQYFGPGTRLTVT.

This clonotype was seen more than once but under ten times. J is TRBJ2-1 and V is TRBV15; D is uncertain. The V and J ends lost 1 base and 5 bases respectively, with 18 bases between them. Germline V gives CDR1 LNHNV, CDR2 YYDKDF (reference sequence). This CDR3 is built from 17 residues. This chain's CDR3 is CATSRAPLWGGNNEQFF. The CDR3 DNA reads TGTGCCACCAGCAGAGCCCCGTTGTGGGGTGGAAACAATGAGCAGTTCTTC.

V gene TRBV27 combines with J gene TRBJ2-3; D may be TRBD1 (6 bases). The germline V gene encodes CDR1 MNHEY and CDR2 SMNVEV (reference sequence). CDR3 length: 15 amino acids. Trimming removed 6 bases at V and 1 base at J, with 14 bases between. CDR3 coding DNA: TGTGCCAGCAGCCCCAGGGGTTTCGGCACAGATACGCAGTATTTT. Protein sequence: CASSPRGFGTDTQYF.